The present T cell receptor (beta chain) was sequenced within a study of T cells in Graves' hyperthyroidism and ophthalmopathy. Study-level results: Appearing also in blood were most of the thyroid clonotypes expanded above 0.001.

The source material, RNA transcripts, was used to amplify TCR beta CDR3 regions. TCR CDR3 underwent first-round RT-PCR with the HTBI primer set. TCRdb redid the calling of the multiplex PCR reads with MiXCR, one entry per CDR3 protein. Of 700,000 or so distinct CDR3 sequences listed, more than 14% are singletons. Trimming took 5 bases from V and 1 from J, leaving 21 bases between them. Germline-derived CDR1 and CDR2 are LNHNV and YYDKDF (reference sequence). CDR3 length: 18 amino acids. This clonotype appeared many times. Its antigen is unidentified. Patients with uncontrolled infections, other autoimmune diseases, pregnancy or lactation were excluded.

V gene TRBV15 combines with J gene TRBJ2-1, with D perhaps matching TRBD1 or TRBD2 (6 bases each). This receptor was taken from a woman between 50 and 59 years old with Graves' ophthalmopathy. Input material: blood. The CDR3: CATSSPQGKGGSYNEQFF. The CDR3 DNA is TGTGCCACCAGCTCCCCCCAGGGGAAGGGAGGATCCTACAATGAGCAGTTCTTC. Full variable domain (remainder filled in from reference TRBV15 and TRBJ2-1): DAMVIQNPRYQVTQFGKPVTLSCSQTLNHNVMYWYQQKSSQAPKLLFHYYDKDFNNEADTPDNFQSRRPNTSFCFLDIRSPGLGDTAMYLCATSSPQGKGGSYNEQFFGPGTRLTVL.